Below, one T cell receptor (beta chain) is given with its context. This clonotype was seen many times. The antigen this receptor binds is unknown. The input lacks base qualities; no much larger clone sits a single base away. This record comes from a study of T cells in Graves' hyperthyroidism and ophthalmopathy (dated by TCRdb to about 2019). As for the study more broadly: A discovery cohort of approximately 97 patients, about 44 with Graves' ophthalmopathy and under 60 with stable Graves' hyperthyroidism, was used to find distinguishing TCR V-J signatures. In addition, the study compared T-cell repertoires in thyroid tissue and in blood from roughly six Graves' hyperthyroidism patients. After blood sampling, hyperthyroidism patients were treated with methimazole at a starting dose of 30 mg daily, and ophthalmopathy patients were treated with high-dose intravenous methylprednisolone. According to the paper, TCR Vbeta CDR3 sequencing was carried out on 135 peripheral blood samples, which came from 40 to 45 ophthalmopathy, around 75 hyperthyroidism and about 17 progressor patients. The 90 to 100 discovery patients were randomly divided into training and test sets at a 7:3 ratio. Prospective prediction of ophthalmopathy was tested in an independent validation cohort of under 20 hyperthyroidism patients and 15 to 17 patients who later progressed to ophthalmopathy.

Patients with uncontrolled infections, other autoimmune diseases, pregnancy or lactation were excluded. Clinical symptoms, serum thyroxine and TRAb, thyroid ultrasound, and orbital computed tomography formed the basis for the diagnoses. Total RNA was extracted with Trizol reagent, and quality was checked on an Agilent 2100 Bioanalyzer. The TCR beta CDR3 regions were amplified from RNA transcripts. The TCR CDR3 was subjected to a first round of RT-PCR using the HTBI primer set and the Qiagen OneStep RT-PCR kit. Libraries were constructed in a second round of multiplex PCR, after which size selection and purification were performed. Paired-end sequencing of the libraries was performed with 100 bp reads on an Illumina HiSeq2000. The original pipeline was this. SOAPnuke was used to process the raw data, removing reads that contained adapters or uncalled bases, had a mean Phred below 15, or lacked an exact match to the constant primer or identifier. COPE v1.2.5 was used to merge high-quality paired reads, and clonotypes were defined as unique nucleotide sequences. Clonotypes were aligned to IMGT TRBV, TRBD and TRBJ reference segments using MiTCR v1.1. Only V-J combinations with frequency above 0.0001, covering approximately 99% of repertoires, were analysed. The TCS score was defined as F50 (clonal expansion) divided by E x V (chaos), with BLOSUM62-based TCRdist calculated between CDR3 peptides within each V-J. Welch's t-statistics and random forest reduced roughly 530 V-J features to roughly 13, which were used in a naive Bayes classifier (R e1071). The similarity between thyroid and blood repertoires was quantified using the Morisita-Horn index. In-frame beta chains were kept once TCRdb had trimmed the public reads at Q25 with fastp and called clones with MiXCR. Rows matching on CDR3 protein sequence are summarized as one entry with the most common DNA and genes. The V and J calls were not made by the authors but by TCRdb's processing. The table for this sample lists around 600,000 distinct CDR3 sequences; approximately 42% of them were counted only once. The ten most abundant clones make up about 7.2% of the sample.

Compared with germline, V lacks 5 bases and J lacks 7 bases; bases without a gene match: 10. The cysteine opens and the phenylalanine closes a CDR3 of 14 amino acids. Of all the DNA, just the CDR3 is kept, 42 bases in frame from base 1. The germline V gene provides CDR1 SGHVS and CDR2 FQNEAQ. Broad study findings and their caveats: Most expanded thyroid clonotypes (frequency above 0.001) were also detected in blood, suggesting blood repertoires may reflect thyroid immune responses. In validation, the model predicted progression to ophthalmopathy a median of 6.5 months before onset, with about 67% sensitivity and 72.22% specificity. No statistical method was used to set the sample size in advance, and investigators knew the group allocation. In cross-validation, a model built on a 13 V-J signature told ophthalmopathy apart from stable hyperthyroidism with approximately 91% sensitivity and about 81% specificity, and in testing the same model reached 80%/75%.

The sequence derives from an adult man with Graves' disease, either hyperthyroidism or ophthalmopathy (not recorded which). What was sequenced was peripheral blood or thyroid tissue (not recorded which). The chain couples TRBV7-8 to TRBJ1-1, with 7 bases in between that match TRBD1. The CDR3 is CASSRRQGVNEAFF. The DNA reads TGTGCCAGCAGCCGAAGACAGGGAGTAAATGAAGCTTTCTTT.